The 3 T cell receptor beta chains reported below all come from one sample, sequenced in a study of T cells in Graves' hyperthyroidism and ophthalmopathy. Template material for amplifying TCR beta CDR3 regions consisted of RNA transcripts. Researchers ran a first-round RT-PCR on the TCR CDR3 using the HTBI primer set. Using its own MiXCR run on the multiplex PCR reads, TCRdb lists one record per CDR3 protein. The sample contains 300,000 to 350,000 distinct CDR3 sequences, 15% to 20% of which appear only once. The sample taken for sequencing was blood. The receptors stem from a woman between 50 and 59 years old with Graves' hyperthyroidism.

This clonotype was found many times. The chain links TRBV11-2 to TRBJ1-1; D is uncertain. The CDR3 has 12 amino acids. CDR1 is SGHAT, CDR2 FQNNGV, per germline. Trimming shortened V by 4 bases and J by 6 bases, and 9 bases separated the two germline ends. The CDR3 loop is CASSSEGAEAFF. The DNA for the CDR3 is TGTGCCAGCAGCTCGGAGGGTGCTGAAGCTTTCTTT.

The chain recombines TRBV6-2 or TRBV6-3 with TRBJ2-5; TRBD1 agrees at 9 bases. This CDR3 is built from 13 residues. Germline V gene data show CDR1 as MNHEY and CDR2 as SVGEGT. V was pared by 8 bases and J by 3 bases, with 4 bases of the junction left unmatched. CDR3 nucleotides: TGTGCCAGCTCTACAGGGGGCGAAGAGACCCAGTACTTC. It translates to CASSTGGEETQYF.

V usage is TRBV4-1 and J usage is TRBJ2-3, with TRBD2 identical over 10 bases. The length of the CDR3 is 17 residues. Per germline, CDR1 MGHRA and CDR2 YSYEKL. Unmatched junction bases numbered 8, after V lost 1 base and J lost 4 bases. The CDR3 here is CASSQAVAGGYADTQYF. CDR3 DNA sequence: TGCGCCAGCAGCCAAGCGGTAGCGGGGGGCTACGCAGATACGCAGTATTTT.